Shown below are 10 T cell receptor beta chains from a single sample sequenced in a study of T and B cells in COVID-19 patients. TRB rearrangements were amplified by multiplex PCR with BIOMED2 TRB-A/B primers. In TCRdb, the multiplex PCR reads were re-called with MiXCR into one record per CDR3 protein. The repertoire holds several thousand distinct CDR3 sequences, with around 30% as singletons. Each TRB amplification used about 250-550 ng of genomic DNA from blood. Sequenced material: blood. Every receptor here comes from a human donor who had recovered from COVID-19.

This clonotype is categorized as medium-sized. The rearrangement uses TRBV29-1 and TRBJ1-1, with 8 bases aligning to TRBD1. The CDR3 totals 13 residues. The junction had 1 base not matched to a gene; V was cut back by 3 bases and J by 1 base. Germline V gene lookup returns CDR1 SQVTM and CDR2 ANQGSEA. The CDR3 sequence is CSVDGTGNTEAFF. The DNA for the CDR3 is TGCAGCGTTGACGGGACAGGGAACACTGAAGCTTTCTTT. The full variable domain, rest sourced from reference TRBV29-1 and TRBJ1-1, is SAVISQKPSRDICQRGTSLTIQCQVDSQVTMMFWYRQQPGQSLTLIATANQGSEATYESGFVIDKFPISRPNLTFSTLTVSNMSPEDSSIYLCSVDGTGNTEAFFGQGTRLTVV.

This clonotype ranks as medium-sized. The V gene is TRBV19, the J gene TRBJ2-3; the D gene is possibly TRBD2 (5 bases). The germline V gene encodes CDR1 LNHDA and CDR2 SQIVND (reference sequence). The V end was cut by 5 bases, the J end by 1 base, with 19 bases between. The CDR3 loop spans 17 amino acids. In DNA, the CDR3 is TGTGCCAGTAGTGATCTTGGCGTAGAGAGGGGCACAGATACGCAGTATTTT. This encodes CASSDLGVERGTDTQYF.

The chain is built from TRBV12-3 or TRBV12-4 and TRBJ1-1; D is ambiguous. The CDR3 loop spans 13 amino acids. Deletions cut 2 bases from V and 5 bases from J, with 9 bases between. The CDR3, as DNA: TGTGCCAGCAGTTTAAATGGAGGAACTGAAGCTTTCTTT. This encodes CASSLNGGTEAFF.

Concerning this clonotype: A much larger clone differs from this one at a single base, so this may be a read error. The rearrangement joins TRBV18 to TRBJ1-4; no clear D. CDR3 length: 17 amino acids. The germline CDR1 and CDR2 sequences are KGHSH and LQKENI. The CDR3 DNA reads TGTGCCAGCTCACCAGGTTGGATCCAAACCACTAATGAAAAACCGTTTTTT. This encodes CASSPGWIQTTNEKPFF.

J is TRBJ2-3 and V is TRBV5-4; maybe TRBD2 (5 bases). In germline, CDR1 is SGHNT, CDR2 YYREEE (reference sequence). This CDR3 comprises 14 residues. V gave up 0 bases and J gave up 2 bases, with 7 bases separating them. For the CDR3, the DNA is TGTGCCAGCAGCTTGGGGCGGGCCACAGATACGCAGTATTTT. It encodes CASSLGRATDTQYF.

This clonotype rates as medium-sized. This chain links TRBV6-1 with TRBJ1-6; 7 bases are a match to TRBD1. CDR3 length: 14 amino acids. With V trimmed by 5 bases and J by 9 bases, 7 bases remained unmatched. From germline, CDR1 is MNHNS and CDR2 SASEGT. CDR3 sequence reads: CASSPGQWSSPLHF. The CDR3 DNA reads TGTGCCAGCAGTCCGGGACAGTGGAGTTCACCCCTCCACTTT.

Within the sample, this clonotype is medium-sized. This chain joins TRBV18 and TRBJ2-1, with TRBD2 identical over 10 bases. CDR1 KGHSH and CDR2 LQKENI come from the germline V gene. The CDR3 length is 16 residues. The trim removed 0 bases at V and 4 bases at J, leaving 3 bases unmatched. The CDR3 reads CASSPPERGGYNEQFF. DNA for the CDR3: TGTGCCAGCTCACCACCGGAGCGGGGGGGTTACAATGAGCAGTTCTTC. The variable domain in full, completed from reference TRBV18 and TRBJ2-1, reads NAGVMQNPRHLVRRRGQEARLRCSPMKGHSHVYWYRQLPEEGLKFMVYLQKENIIDESGMPKERFSAEFPKEGPSILRIQQVVRGDSAAYFCASSPPERGGYNEQFFGPGTRLTVL.

The rearrangement uses TRBV6-1 and TRBJ2-7, with 15 bases that match TRBD2. CDR3 length equals 15 residues. Germline values: CDR1 MNHNS, CDR2 SASEGT. DNA of the CDR3: TGTGCCATCAGTGGGACTAGCGGGGGGTACTACGAGCAGTACGTC. Its protein product is CAISGTSGGYYEQYV.

The chain has TRBV18 and TRBJ1-2; unclear D gene. CDR3 length: 14 residues. Germline CDR1 is KGHSH and CDR2 is LQKENI. V lost 0 bases and J 4 bases, leaving 9 bases between the germline ends. Written as DNA, the CDR3 is TGTGCCAGCTCACCACCGACGGAATCCTATGGCTACACCTTC. This sequence encodes CASSPPTESYGYTF.

The chain is built from TRBV5-5 and TRBJ1-2, with D possibly TRBD1 on 5 matching bases. This CDR3 is 13 amino acids long. CDR1 is SGHKS, CDR2 YYEKEE, per germline (reference sequence). The ends were cut back, 1 base at V and 7 bases at J, with 11 bases in the middle. This CDR3 is CASSLYGARGYTF. For the CDR3, the DNA is TGTGCCAGCAGCTTGTATGGGGCGCGTGGCTACACCTTC.